This entry describes one T cell receptor (beta chain). Antigen unknown. The data are from a study of T-cell reconstitution after alpha-beta-depleted transplantation in children. Study outcomes and limitations: From newly produced T cells came most of the T-cell counts and diversity one year after transplant. Several hundred expanded graft clones reportedly gave rise to the alpha-beta T cells present about two months after transplant. At day 60, the high TCRbeta diversity found in some patients originated from recipient T cells and thymic progenitors that had survived.

The CDR3 runs 16 residues. The ends were cut back, 3 bases at V and 4 bases at J, with 18 bases in the middle. Germline lookup yields CDR1 MGHRA and CDR2 YSYEKL. Preparation of the TCRbeta library involved a method that used unique molecular identifiers. TCRdb ran MiXCR on the PCR reads and lists one entry per CDR3 protein. The data hold tens of thousands of distinct CDR3 sequences, with about 47% observed a single time. Sequenced here: peripheral blood, sampled before TCRalphabeta/CD19-depleted stem cell transplant. The clonotype comes from a boy under two years old with SCID, due to receive a stem cell transplant. V usage is TRBV4-1 and J usage is TRBJ1-2, with no clear D. CDR3 sequence: CASSHPGDSEIYGYTF. Here the CDR3 DNA reads TGCGCCAGCAGCCATCCCGGGGATTCGGAGATCTATGGCTACACCTTC.